The T cell receptor beta chain under discussion was sequenced for a study of blood T cell repertoires in COVID-19. Across the whole study: Collection of acute and convalescent COVID-19 samples took place in the United States, Italy and Spain. Sources were T cells, B-cell-depleted T cells, or PBMCs; the material itself was cDNA or gDNA.

In the original workflow: The assay estimated nucleated cells by amplifying reference gene primers. The table came from immunoSEQ multiplex PCR; TCRdb's copy has only in-frame clones and leaves some out. V and J calls and clone size are copied from that table; D and trimming were computed from the DNA. This table has about 150,000 clones, about 86% appearing once. This CDR3 spans 14 amino acids. Germline V gene lookup returns CDR1 LGHDT and CDR2 YNNKEL (reference sequence). J lost 6 bases, V lost 1 base, and 2 bases had no gene match. Sequencing input: peripheral blood. The sequence derives from a woman aged 55-70 years with acute or convalescent COVID-19. The genes are TRBV3-1 (or the pseudogene TRBV3-2) and TRBJ1-5; TRBD1 agrees at 8 bases. CDR3 sequence (DNA): TGTGCCAGCAGCCAAGGGACAGGGAGTCAGCCCCAGCATTTT. Translation gives CASSQGTGSQPQHF.